Listed below are T cell receptor beta chains from one sample, sequenced in a study of regulatory T cells in long-lasting Graves disease. TCRdb re-analysed the multiplex PCR reads in MiXCR, keeping a single row per CDR3 protein. The table lists roughly 430,000 distinct CDR3 sequences, approximately 22% of them singletons. This sample comprised peripheral blood mononuclear cells (PBMCs), obtained when the disease was refractory, from a patient treated with antithyroid drugs. These receptor sequences come from a female donor with Graves disease. CDR3s include the opening cysteine and the closing phenylalanine or tryptophan. D genes are given only for firm matches. Not all rows give a size; the values are once, few, many and, for expanded clones, a class.

D: NA
size: many
length: 14
J: TRBJ1-2
V: TRBV19
DNA: TGTGCCAGTAGTTTGCAAACGGGATCTCGTGGCTACACCTTC
CDR3: CASSLQTGSRGYTF

D: TRBD2
size: NA
length: 18
J: TRBJ2-1
V: TRBV7-9
DNA: TGTGCCAGCAGCTTAGAGGGACTAGCGGGAGGCAGGTACAATGAGCAGTTCTTC
CDR3: CASSLEGLAGGRYNEQFF

D: TRBD1
size: many
length: 12
J: TRBJ2-7
V: TRBV20-1
DNA: TGCAGTGCTGCCGGGACAGGGGTATTGCAGTACTTC
CDR3: CSAAGTGVLQYF

D: TRBD1
size: few
length: 14
J: TRBJ2-7
V: TRBV14
DNA: TGTGCCAGCAGCCTCCGGACAGGGCCTGGGGAGCAGTACTTC
CDR3: CASSLRTGPGEQYF

D: NA
size: few
length: 15
J: TRBJ2-7
V: TRBV7-9
DNA: TGTGCCAGCAGCTCCGGGTTCTCTCTCCTTATCGAGCAGTACTTC
CDR3: CASSSGFSLLIEQYF

D: TRBD1
size: few
length: 15
J: TRBJ1-5
V: TRBV7-2
DNA: TGTGCCAGCAGCCCAGGGACAGGGCAGAATCAGCCCCAGCATTTT
CDR3: CASSPGTGQNQPQHF

D: TRBD2
size: few
length: 18
J: TRBJ2-5
V: TRBV2
DNA: TGTGCCAGCTGGGGTTCTTCGGGAGAGGGCGGGGGGCAAGGGACCCAGTACTTC
CDR3: CASWGSSGEGGGQGTQYF

D: TRBD2
size: NA
length: 18
J: TRBJ2-7
V: TRBV10-2
DNA: TGCGCCAGCAGTGAGTGGGGTATCGGACTAGCGGGAGGTTCCGAGCAGTACTTC
CDR3: CASSEWGIGLAGGSEQYF

D: NA
size: NA
length: 17
J: TRBJ2-2
V: TRBV15
DNA: TGTGCCACCAGCAGAGATTTGGGAGGGGGCAACACCGGGGAGCTGTTTTTT
CDR3: CATSRDLGGGNTGELFF

D: NA
size: few
length: 20
J: TRBJ2-7
V: TRBV7-2
DNA: TGTGCCAGCAGCTTAACGGCGTTTCGGGGACAAAGCCTAAAAGCCTACGAGCAGTACTTC
CDR3: CASSLTAFRGQSLKAYEQYF

D: NA
size: many
length: 15
J: TRBJ2-7
V: TRBV10-2
DNA: TGCGCCAGCAGTGAGTTGGGCTCCGGGGCTTACGAGCAGTACTTC
CDR3: CASSELGSGAYEQYF

D: TRBD1
size: many
length: 12
J: TRBJ2-7
V: TRBV6-1
DNA: TGTGCCAGCAGGGGACAGGGCTACGAGCAGTACTTC
CDR3: CASRGQGYEQYF

D: NA
size: NA
length: 14
J: TRBJ1-3
V: TRBV12-3/TRBV12-4
DNA: TGTGCCAGCAGTCACGGACAGTCTGGAAACACCACATATTTT
CDR3: CASSHGQSGNTTYF

D: TRBD1
size: few
length: 17
J: TRBJ1-1
V: TRBV5-5
DNA: TGTGCCAGCAGCTCCTACCAGACAGGGATCCTGGGAACTGAAGCTTTCTTT
CDR3: CASSSYQTGILGTEAFF

D: TRBD2
size: few
length: 16
J: TRBJ2-5
V: TRBV19
DNA: TGTGCCAGTAAGGGCCGGGGCGGGAGGCCCCAAGAGACCCAGTACTTC
CDR3: CASKGRGGRPQETQYF

D: NA
size: many
length: 14
J: TRBJ2-5
V: TRBV3-1
DNA: TGTGCCAGCAGCCACAGGGGTGGACAAGAGACCCAGTACTTC
CDR3: CASSHRGGQETQYF

D: TRBD1
size: NA
length: 17
J: TRBJ2-7
V: TRBV13
DNA: TGTGCCAGCAGCACGATTTTGGGGACAGAGACAACCTACGAGCAGTACTTC
CDR3: CASSTILGTETTYEQYF

D: TRBD1
size: many
length: 16
J: TRBJ2-5
V: TRBV15
DNA: TGTGCCACCAGCAGAGAACCGACAGGGCTCATAGAGACCCAGTACTTC
CDR3: CATSREPTGLIETQYF

D: NA
size: NA
length: 13
J: TRBJ1-5
V: TRBV10-2
DNA: TGCGCCAGCAGTGTCGAAAGCAATCAGCCCCAGCATTTT
CDR3: CASSVESNQPQHF

D: TRBD2
size: once
length: 15
J: TRBJ2-7
V: TRBV7-8
DNA: TGTGCCAGCAGCCCCCCCGGGAGGGGGGGGTACGAGCAGTACTTC
CDR3: CASSPPGRGGYEQYF

D: TRBD1
size: NA
length: 13
J: TRBJ1-1
V: TRBV9
DNA: TGTGCCAGCAGCGTAGAGACAGGGGCTGAAGCTTTCTTT
CDR3: CASSVETGAEAFF

D: TRBD1
size: many
length: 14
J: TRBJ1-2
V: TRBV3-1
DNA: TGTGCCAGCAGCCCCGGGACAGGGGTGAGAGGCTACACCTTC
CDR3: CASSPGTGVRGYTF

D: NA
size: few
length: 17
J: TRBJ2-3
V: TRBV28
DNA: TGTGCCAGCAGTTTTTGGGCAGGGGGGAAGAACACAGATACGCAGTATTTT
CDR3: CASSFWAGGKNTDTQYF

D: TRBD1
size: few
length: 15
J: TRBJ2-2
V: TRBV7-9
DNA: TGTGCCAGCAGCTGGGACAGGGGGCGGACCGGGGAGCTGTTTTTT
CDR3: CASSWDRGRTGELFF

D: NA
size: few
length: 14
J: TRBJ2-3
V: TRBV28
DNA: TGTGCCAGCAGCGGGACTTCTCGCACAGATACGCAGTATTTT
CDR3: CASSGTSRTDTQYF

D: NA
size: NA
length: 13
J: TRBJ1-5
V: TRBV30
DNA: TGTGCCTGGAGTATAGGACAAGATCAGCCCCAGCATTTT
CDR3: CAWSIGQDQPQHF

D: NA
size: few
length: 14
J: TRBJ1-1
V: TRBV7-9
DNA: TGTGCCAGCAGGCACAGGGAAGTGAACACTGAAGCTTTCTTT
CDR3: CASRHREVNTEAFF

D: TRBD1
size: few
length: 16
J: TRBJ2-5
V: TRBV7-9
DNA: TGTGCCAGCAGCATACCGGGACAGACTCTCCAAGAGACCCAGTACTTC
CDR3: CASSIPGQTLQETQYF

D: TRBD2
size: NA
length: 18
J: TRBJ2-3
V: TRBV27
DNA: TGTGCCAGCAGACAACCCGGGACTAGCGGGAGTACGCCAGATACGCAGTATTTT
CDR3: CASRQPGTSGSTPDTQYF

D: NA
size: NA
length: 13
J: TRBJ2-1
V: TRBV25-1
DNA: TGTGCCAGTGCTCGCGGGACCAACAATGAGCAGTTCTTC
CDR3: CASARGTNNEQFF

D: TRBD1
size: many
length: 16
J: TRBJ1-1
V: TRBV6-1
DNA: TGTGCCAGCAGGTCGGGACAGGGGGCGAGGAACACTGAAGCTTTCTTT
CDR3: CASRSGQGARNTEAFF

D: NA
size: few
length: 19
J: TRBJ2-6
V: TRBV28
DNA: TGTGCCAGCTTGTCGTCACCCGGGACACCTAACTCTGGGGCCAACGTCCTGACTTTC
CDR3: CASLSSPGTPNSGANVLTF

D: NA
size: few
length: 14
J: TRBJ2-1
V: TRBV2
DNA: TGTGCCAGCAGTCCCCAGAGATCCTACAATGAGCAGTTCTTC
CDR3: CASSPQRSYNEQFF

D: NA
size: NA
length: 14
J: TRBJ2-5
V: TRBV5-4
DNA: TGTGCCAGCAGCTTTGGGGGGCGCTTGGAGACCCAGTACTTC
CDR3: CASSFGGRLETQYF

D: NA
size: NA
length: 18
J: TRBJ2-3
V: TRBV28
DNA: TGTGCCAGCAGTTTTTTCCCGAGACTAGAGTTTGCTGGAGATACGCAGTATTTT
CDR3: CASSFFPRLEFAGDTQYF

D: NA
size: NA
length: 13
J: TRBJ2-3
V: TRBV28
DNA: TGTGCCAGCAGCAACACCAATCGAGATACGCAGTATTTT
CDR3: CASSNTNRDTQYF

D: NA
size: NA
length: 14
J: TRBJ1-1
V: TRBV19
DNA: TGTGCCAGTAGTATTTCGGGTACGGGAACTGAAGCTTTCTTT
CDR3: CASSISGTGTEAFF

D: NA
size: many
length: 13
J: TRBJ2-3
V: TRBV2
DNA: TGTGCCAGCAGTGAAGTAGTGACAGATACGCAGTATTTT
CDR3: CASSEVVTDTQYF

D: TRBD2
size: many
length: 15
J: TRBJ2-7
V: TRBV12-3/TRBV12-4
DNA: TGTGCCAGCAGTCCTAGCGGGGATAGCTCCTACGAGCAGTACTTC
CDR3: CASSPSGDSSYEQYF

D: TRBD2
size: NA
length: 14
J: TRBJ2-7
V: TRBV29-1
DNA: TGCAGCGTGGCGGGACTAGCGGGTCCCCACGAGCAGTACTTC
CDR3: CSVAGLAGPHEQYF

D: NA
size: NA
length: 14
J: TRBJ1-1
V: TRBV20-1
DNA: TGCAGTGCTAGAGTCTGGGGGCTAGGCACTGAAGCTTTCTTT
CDR3: CSARVWGLGTEAFF

D: TRBD2
size: NA
length: 17
J: TRBJ2-3
V: TRBV20-1
DNA: TGCAGTGTCCAGGGCCGGGGAACTAGCGGGAGCGGTGATACGCAGTATTTT
CDR3: CSVQGRGTSGSGDTQYF

D: TRBD1
size: many
length: 14
J: TRBJ1-2
V: TRBV28
DNA: TGTGCCAGCAGTTTTAAGGACAGGGGCATTGCCTACACCTTC
CDR3: CASSFKDRGIAYTF

D: TRBD1
size: NA
length: 14
J: TRBJ1-1
V: TRBV5-1
DNA: TGCGCCAGCAGCTGGACAGGGGGAAGCACTGAAGCTTTCTTT
CDR3: CASSWTGGSTEAFF

D: NA
size: few
length: 15
J: TRBJ2-2
V: TRBV18
DNA: TGTGCCAGCTCGGGTGCGAACACGAACACCGGGGAGCTGTTTTTT
CDR3: CASSGANTNTGELFF

D: NA
size: few
length: 15
J: TRBJ2-7
V: TRBV7-8
DNA: TGTGCCAGCAGCCACGGCATCGGATTTACCTACGAGCAGTACTTC
CDR3: CASSHGIGFTYEQYF

D: TRBD1
size: NA
length: 12
J: TRBJ2-7
V: TRBV20-1
DNA: TGCAGTGTTCGGACAGGCCGCGGCGGGCAGTACTTC
CDR3: CSVRTGRGGQYF

D: TRBD1
size: many
length: 15
J: TRBJ1-4
V: TRBV11-2
DNA: TGTGCCAGCAGCCCAACCGGGACAGGTGCCTCGTTGATGATTTTT
CDR3: CASSPTGTGASLMIF

D: NA
size: many
length: 13
J: TRBJ2-7
V: TRBV7-8
DNA: TGTGCCAGCAGCTCAAGGGTTTCCTACGAGCAGTACTTC
CDR3: CASSSRVSYEQYF

D: NA
size: many
length: 17
J: TRBJ2-2
V: TRBV5-1
DNA: TGCGCCAGCAGCTTGGCCAATGGCGACCCGAACACCGGGGAGCTGTTTTTT
CDR3: CASSLANGDPNTGELFF

D: NA
size: few
length: 10
J: TRBJ1-1
V: TRBV6-1
DNA: TGTGCCAGCAGTGAGGACGTCGCTTTCTTT
CDR3: CASSEDVAFF

D: NA
size: NA
length: 11
J: TRBJ2-4
V: TRBV19
DNA: TGTGCCAGTAGTATGGGTGTCATTCAGTACTTC
CDR3: CASSMGVIQYF

D: NA
size: few
length: 14
J: TRBJ1-2
V: TRBV4-1
DNA: TGCGCCAGCAGCCAAAACACACGCGACTATGGCTACACCTTC
CDR3: CASSQNTRDYGYTF

D: TRBD2
size: many
length: 17
J: TRBJ2-5
V: TRBV11-2
DNA: TGTGCCAGCAGCTTAGTTTCGAGCGGGAGGGAGAGAGAGACCCAGTACTTC
CDR3: CASSLVSSGRERETQYF